Listed here are 4 T cell receptor beta chains from one sample, sequenced in a study of OX40 agonist ivuxolimab in advanced cancers. The repertoire was sequenced with immunoSEQ multiplex PCR; TCRdb's copy has only in-frame clones and lacks some. The sample lists over 45,000 clones; about 83% were seen once. The material sequenced was CD4+ or CD8+ T cells sorted from blood, taken in a trial of the OX40 agonist ivuxolimab. The receptors derive from an adult with an advanced solid tumor such as melanoma, head and neck, liver or kidney cancer.

J is TRBJ2-2 and V is TRBV5-1; the D is unclear. The V end was cut by 2 bases, the J end by 4 bases, with 9 bases between. CDR1 SGHRS and CDR2 YFSETQ come from the germline V gene. This CDR3 comprises 14 residues. CDR3 region: CASSFQEGTGELFF. CDR3 coding DNA: TGCGCCAGCAGCTTTCAGGAAGGCACCGGGGAGCTGTTTTTT.

The V gene is TRBV25-1, the J gene TRBJ2-7, with 11 bases matching TRBD2. J lost 4 bases, V lost 3 bases, and 5 bases had no gene match. In germline, CDR1 is MGHDK, CDR2 SYGVNS. The CDR3 loop spans 15 amino acids. CDR3 sequence (DNA): TGTGCCAGCAGTGACCCGGGACTAGCGGCTTACGAGCAGTACTTC. Its protein is CASSDPGLAAYEQYF.

This clone was counted once. V gene TRBV7-6 combines with J gene TRBJ1-3, with TRBD1 as a possible D gene (6 bases). The CDR3 has 15 amino acids. The V gene's germline CDR1 is SGHVS and CDR2 FNYEAQ. V lost 5 bases, J lost 0 bases, and 11 bases lay in between. The CDR3 region is CASSIGQFSGNTIYF. The CDR3 DNA sequence: TGTGCCAGCAGCATCGGACAGTTCTCTGGAAACACCATATATTTT.

The chain carries TRBV7-9 and TRBJ2-7, with D uncertain. The CDR3 is 13 residues long. Germline assignment: CDR1 SEHNR and CDR2 FQNEAQ (reference sequence). V gave up 0 bases and J gave up 0 bases, with 3 bases separating them. CDR3: CASSLATSYEQYF. The CDR3 nucleotides read TGTGCCAGCAGCTTAGCCACCTCCTACGAGCAGTACTTC.